The clone carrying this T cell receptor beta chain was observed a few times. The data belong to a study of T cell changes during pregnancy in multiple sclerosis. Data came from immunoSEQ multiplex PCR; TCRdb stores just in-frame clones and leaves some out. The sample contains 75,000 to 90,000 clones, around 94% of which appear only once. The CDR3 has 15 residues. The ends were cut back, 0 bases at V and 4 bases at J, with 11 bases in the middle. CDR1 is MNHNS and CDR2 is SASEGT in the germline V gene. This TCR derives from a female donor with multiple sclerosis, enrolled in a pregnancy study. The sequencing used CD4+ T cells from peripheral blood mononuclear cells, collected before pregnancy. This chain links TRBV6-1 with TRBJ2-3, with TRBD2 as a possible D gene (6 bases). The CDR3 DNA follows: TGTGCCAGCAGTGAAGCGTACGGGAGCGCAGATACGCAGTATTTT. This sequence encodes CASSEAYGSADTQYF.